One TCR beta chain is described in this entry. These data originate in a study of T cell responses to AZD1222 COVID-19 vaccine. Measured with immunoSEQ multiplex PCR; TCRdb has only the in-frame clones, and not every one. The sample gives around 130,000 clones, roughly nine tenths of which show up once; approximately 9.8% is in the top ten. The V gene lost 3 bases and the J gene lost 1 base, with 6 bases spanning the gap. The germline gives CDR1 KGHSH, CDR2 LQKENI. CDR3 size: 13 residues. The clonotype comes from an adult who received the AZD1222 COVID-19 vaccine. This specimen consisted of peripheral blood, obtained 28 days after the second AZD1222 dose. The J gene is TRBJ2-5, the V gene TRBV18; D unclear. CDR3 protein: CASSPRGQETQYF. The CDR3 DNA sequence: TGTGCCAGCTCACCCCGCGGCCAAGAGACCCAGTACTTC.